This T cell receptor beta chain was sequenced for a study of blood T cell repertoires in COVID-19. Study overall: Samples taken during acute and convalescent COVID-19 were collected in the United States, Italy and Spain.

TCRdb keeps only in-frame clones here, not all; method: immunoSEQ multiplex PCR. The sample gives about 150,000 clones, about 80% of which show up once; just over 0.55% is in the top ten. Per germline, CDR1 MNHEY and CDR2 SVGAGI. J was trimmed by 5 bases and V by 5 bases; bases with no gene match: 4. The CDR3 runs to 13 residues. The receptor's source is a man in his 60s with acute or convalescent COVID-19. V and J are TRBV6-5 and TRBJ1-1; 8 bases align to TRBD1. Source material: peripheral blood. The CDR3 region is CASSRDRRTEAFF. The CDR3, as DNA: TGTGCCAGCAGTAGGGACAGGCGGACTGAAGCTTTCTTT.